These T cell receptor beta chains were read from a single sample in a study of shared clonotypes between healthy human individuals. Libraries were prepared by immunoSEQ multiplex PCR; TCRdb keeps only in-frame clonotypes and omits some of them. This sample has around 1,900,000 clones; 85% to 95% occur once, and the top ten carry about 1.7%. Sequencing input: naive CD8+ T cells from PBMCs. The receptors come from a man younger than 35 in good health. Some clones in this sample may be carry-over from other donors' samples. CDR3s include the opening cysteine and the closing phenylalanine or tryptophan. The D gene is left open where the match is weak. Size tells how often a clone was seen (once, few, many) or the class of an expanded clone, and some rows leave it out.

TRBV9,TRBD2,-,TRBJ2-1,CASSTPFSGESSYNEQFF,TGTGCCAGCAGCACGCCGTTTAGCGGGGAGAGCTCCTACAATGAGCAGTTCTTC
TRBV7-6,-,few,TRBJ1-1,CASSLAVQPSTEAFF,TGTGCCAGCAGCTTAGCGGTGCAACCTAGCACTGAAGCTTTCTTT
TRBV14,TRBD2,-,TRBJ2-1,CASSPSGSPYNEQFF,TGTGCCAGCAGCCCCAGCGGGAGCCCCTACAATGAGCAGTTCTTC
TRBV25-1,-,-,TRBJ1-5,CASSEADLNQPQHF,TGTGCCAGCAGTGAGGCAGACCTCAATCAGCCCCAGCATTTT
TRBV4-3,TRBD2,-,TRBJ2-1,CASSQDTAGVPYNEQFF,TGCGCCAGCAGCCAAGATACAGCGGGAGTTCCCTACAATGAGCAGTTCTTC
TRBV7-8,-,-,TRBJ2-5,CASSLVLNQETQYF,TGTGCCAGCAGCTTAGTTCTCAACCAAGAGACCCAGTACTTC
TRBV10-3,TRBD2,-,TRBJ2-1,CAISPGLAASSYNEQFF,TGTGCCATCAGCCCCGGACTAGCCGCCAGCTCCTACAATGAGCAGTTCTTC
TRBV7-2,-,-,TRBJ2-3,CASSFSISSTDTQYF,TGTGCCAGCAGCTTCAGTATTTCTAGCACAGATACGCAGTATTTT
TRBV27,TRBD1,-,TRBJ2-7,CASSLLGTALSYEQYF,TGTGCCAGCAGTCTCCTTGGGACAGCGCTCTCCTACGAGCAGTACTTC
TRBV15,-,-,TRBJ2-7,CATSRGRFEQYF,TGTGCCACCAGCAGAGGAAGATTCGAGCAGTACTTC
TRBV19,-,-,TRBJ1-1,CASIAGGGFTEAFF,TGTGCCAGTATCGCTGGAGGGGGATTCACTGAAGCTTTCTTT
TRBV7-3,-,few,TRBJ1-1,CASSLERNTEAFF,TGTGCCAGCAGCCTGGAAAGGAACACTGAAGCTTTCTTT
TRBV28,-,-,TRBJ1-1,CASSPGPAGTEAFF,TGTGCCAGCAGTCCCGGCCCAGCGGGGACTGAAGCTTTCTTT
TRBV19,-,-,TRBJ2-1,CASSPTAEGREQFF,TGTGCCAGTAGTCCAACTGCCGAAGGCAGGGAGCAGTTCTTC
TRBV7-9,-,-,TRBJ2-1,CASSLVGDARRGEQFF,TGTGCCAGCAGCTTAGTAGGGGATGCGCGTCGGGGTGAGCAGTTCTTC
TRBV27,-,-,TRBJ2-7,CASSLLGGAEQYF,TGTGCCAGCAGTTTATTAGGGGGGGCCGAGCAGTACTTC
TRBV18,-,-,TRBJ2-7,CASSTRGSYEQYF,TGTGCCAGCTCAACCAGGGGTTCCTACGAGCAGTACTTC
TRBV6-5,-,few,TRBJ1-5,CASSYSTSGPQHF,TGTGCCAGCAGTTACTCGACGTCGGGGCCCCAGCATTTT
TRBV27,TRBD1,-,TRBJ1-2,CASSMTRDSAYGYTF,TGTGCCAGCAGTATGACCCGGGACAGCGCCTATGGCTACACCTTC
TRBV28,-,-,TRBJ2-2,CASSRITENTGELFF,TGTGCCAGCAGCCGAATTACAGAGAACACCGGGGAGCTGTTTTTT
TRBV5-5,-,-,TRBJ2-7,CASSTTGPNYEQYF,TGTGCCAGCAGCACGACGGGACCCAATTACGAGCAGTACTTC
TRBV18,-,-,TRBJ2-7,CASSPVLREGSYEQYF,TGTGCCAGCTCACCAGTTCTCAGGGAAGGCTCCTACGAGCAGTACTTC
TRBV15,TRBD1,-,TRBJ1-2,CATSSASGTETVYGYTF,TGTGCCACCAGCAGCGCCTCCGGGACAGAGACCGTCTATGGCTACACCTTC